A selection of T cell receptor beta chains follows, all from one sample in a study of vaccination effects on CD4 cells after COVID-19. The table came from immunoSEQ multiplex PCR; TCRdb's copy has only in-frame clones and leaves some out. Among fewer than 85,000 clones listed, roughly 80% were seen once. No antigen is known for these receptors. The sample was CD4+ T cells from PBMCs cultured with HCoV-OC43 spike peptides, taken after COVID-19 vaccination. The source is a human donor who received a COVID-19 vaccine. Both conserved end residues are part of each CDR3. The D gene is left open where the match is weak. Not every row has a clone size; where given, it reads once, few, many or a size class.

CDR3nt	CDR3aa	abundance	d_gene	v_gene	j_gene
TGTGCCAGTAGACCCCTAGCGGGGGGGCCCAATGAGCAGTTCTTC	CASRPLAGGPNEQFF	.	TRBD2	TRBV19	TRBJ2-1
TGTGCCAGCAGCTTGGAGGGGGCCCTGACCGGGACCCAGTACTTC	CASSLEGALTGTQYF	.	TRBD1	TRBV5-6	TRBJ2-5
TGTGCCAGCAGTCGGACGGGAAATCAGCCCCAGCATTTT	CASSRTGNQPQHF	.	.	TRBV6-6	TRBJ1-5
TGCAGCGTTGTTCCCCTGAGCACCGGGGAGCTGTTTTTT	CSVVPLSTGELFF	.	.	TRBV29-1	TRBJ2-2
TGTGCCATCAGTGAGTCGCAGACAGGGGTCGGGCAGGAGACCCAGTACTTC	CAISESQTGVGQETQYF	few	TRBD1	TRBV10-3	TRBJ2-5
TGCGCCAGCAGCCAAGGGACGTCTCCACTCTACAATGAGCAGTTCTTC	CASSQGTSPLYNEQFF	.	.	TRBV4-1	TRBJ2-1
TGTGCTAGTGTCACGGGACAGGGTGCTGGAAACACCATATATTTT	CASVTGQGAGNTIYF	.	TRBD1	TRBV12-5	TRBJ1-3
TGCGCCAGCAGCTTGTTAGTGACCTCTGGGGCCAACGTCCTGACTTTC	CASSLLVTSGANVLTF	once	.	TRBV5-1	TRBJ2-6
TGTGCCAGCAGCCTATTCTCGACCTCAGCCCAAGAGACCCAGTACTTC	CASSLFSTSAQETQYF	.	.	TRBV4-2	TRBJ2-5
TGTGCCAGCAGCTTAGGACAGGGGGCAACCGGGGAGCTGTTTTTT	CASSLGQGATGELFF	.	TRBD1	TRBV7-3	TRBJ2-2
TGTGCCAGTAGCAAGACGAATTCAGGGGGACGTAACTATGGCTACACCTTC	CASSKTNSGGRNYGYTF	.	TRBD1	TRBV19	TRBJ1-2
TGTGCCAGCAGCTCCATACAGACGGATCAAGAGACCCAGTACTTC	CASSSIQTDQETQYF	.	.	TRBV5-4	TRBJ2-5
TGTGCCAGCAGCCCAACACAGGGGGCCTGGGAGACCCAGTACTTC	CASSPTQGAWETQYF	.	TRBD1	TRBV6-6	TRBJ2-5
TGTGCCAGCAGCTTGGCGCTCGATGGCTACACCTTC	CASSLALDGYTF	.	.	TRBV5-5	TRBJ1-2
TGTGCCAGCAGTTATAGTGGCAGGGGATTTGGAAACACCATATATTTT	CASSYSGRGFGNTIYF	few	.	TRBV6-5	TRBJ1-3
TGTGCCAGCAGCCAGACAGAGAACTATGGCTACACCTTC	CASSQTENYGYTF	.	.	TRBV3-1/TRBV3-2	TRBJ1-2
TGTGCCAGCAGTTACTTGGGGACAGGACAGGCCGGGGAGCTGTTTTTT	CASSYLGTGQAGELFF	.	TRBD1	TRBV6-2/TRBV6-3	TRBJ2-2
TGTGCCAGCAGTTTAGTCGCGAGGGTGGCTGGCTACACCTTC	CASSLVARVAGYTF	once	.	TRBV28	TRBJ1-2
TGTGCCAGTAATCTGGGCAGGAGGGGCACTGAAGCTTTCTTT	CASNLGRRGTEAFF	.	.	TRBV19	TRBJ1-1
TGTGCCAGCAGTCTTCTAGGACTAGCGGGGGCGGGAGGGACGCAGTATTTT	CASSLLGLAGAGGTQYF	.	TRBD2	TRBV2	TRBJ2-3
TGTGCCTGGAAGCCCAAAGTAGGGAACTATGGCTACACCTTC	CAWKPKVGNYGYTF	few	.	TRBV30	TRBJ1-2
TGTGCCAGCAGCTTAGCCGGGACAGGGGGTATGGCCTTC	CASSLAGTGGMAF	.	TRBD1	TRBV7-2	TRBJ1-2
TGTGCCTGGAGTCTCTCCGGAGGATCATGGTCACCCCTCCACTTT	CAWSLSGGSWSPLHF	.	.	TRBV30	TRBJ1-6
TGTGCCAGCTCACCACTCGTCTCCAGAGTGAACACTGAAGCTTTCTTT	CASSPLVSRVNTEAFF	few	.	TRBV18	TRBJ1-1
TGTGCCATCAGTGATCAGCACAGCTCCTACAATGAGCAGTTCTTC	CAISDQHSSYNEQFF	.	.	TRBV10-3	TRBJ2-1
TGTGCCAGTAGAGACAGAACCCGTGCAACTAATGAAAAACTGTTTTTT	CASRDRTRATNEKLFF	.	.	TRBV19	TRBJ1-4
TGTGCCAGCAGTTTATCGGACGGCTATGGCTACACCTTC	CASSLSDGYGYTF	.	.	TRBV28	TRBJ1-2
TGTGCCAGCAGTAGACCGCGGGGGGGGGACAATGAGCAGTTCTTC	CASSRPRGGDNEQFF	.	TRBD2	TRBV6-6	TRBJ2-1
TGTGCCATTGGGGGGGACCGTCACTACAATGAGCAGTTCTTC	CAIGGDRHYNEQFF	.	TRBD2	TRBV10-3	TRBJ2-1
TGTGCCAGCAGCAAATTGGGGGGGGAGAACACTGAAGCTTTCTTT	CASSKLGGENTEAFF	.	.	TRBV21-1	TRBJ1-1
TGTGCCAGCAGCCCGGACAGGGAGGATACGCAGTATTTT	CASSPDREDTQYF	few	TRBD1	TRBV5-4	TRBJ2-3
TGTGCCAGCACAAGAGGGGGCGGTAGGAACATTCAGTACTTC	CASTRGGGRNIQYF	.	TRBD1	TRBV28	TRBJ2-4
TGTGCCAGCAGCTCGGACAGGGTCAATGAAAAACTGTTTTTT	CASSSDRVNEKLFF	.	TRBD1	TRBV7-2	TRBJ1-4
TGCGCCAGCAAGCGGGGGGGGTCGGATGAGCAGTTCTTC	CASKRGGSDEQFF	.	TRBD2	TRBV10-1	TRBJ2-1
TGTGCCAGCAGCTCCACACGGACAGGGTCTAATGAAAAACTGTTTTTT	CASSSTRTGSNEKLFF	.	TRBD1	TRBV7-6	TRBJ1-4
TGTGCCTGGAGTGAGTCAGGGGGGGACACTGAAGCTTTCTTT	CAWSESGGDTEAFF	.	TRBD1	TRBV30	TRBJ1-1
TGCAGCGTGGGGGGACAGGGGAGGAACACTGAAGCTTTCTTT	CSVGGQGRNTEAFF	.	TRBD1	TRBV29-1	TRBJ1-1
TGTGCCACCAGCAGAAACGTACAGCCCCAGCATTTT	CATSRNVQPQHF	.	.	TRBV15	TRBJ1-5
TGTGCCAGCTCACCAACTAGCGGGGCCACAGATACGCAGTATTTT	CASSPTSGATDTQYF	.	TRBD2	TRBV18	TRBJ2-3
TGTGCCTGGTCAGGGTCAACCGATACGCAGTATTTT	CAWSGSTDTQYF	.	.	TRBV30	TRBJ2-3
TGCGCCAGCAGCTATGACAGGGGAGAAGCTTTCTTT	CASSYDRGEAFF	.	TRBD1	TRBV5-1	TRBJ1-1
TGTGCCAGCACCTTCACGGGTTGGAGGGAGACCCAGTACTTC	CASTFTGWRETQYF	.	.	TRBV2	TRBJ2-5
TGTGCCAGCAGCATCGGGACAATGGGGAATGAGCAGTTCTTC	CASSIGTMGNEQFF	few	.	TRBV7-3	TRBJ2-1
TGTGCCAGCGGGAGTGGCAATCAGCCCCAGCATTTT	CASGSGNQPQHF	few	.	TRBV6-6	TRBJ1-5
TGCGCCAGCAGCCGAGACGACTCGAACACTGAAGCTTTCTTT	CASSRDDSNTEAFF	.	.	TRBV5-1	TRBJ1-1
TGCGCCAGCAGCAACCGGACAGGGGAAGAGACCCAGTACTTC	CASSNRTGEETQYF	.	TRBD1	TRBV10-1	TRBJ2-5
TGTGCCAGCTCACCACCGTCCAGCGGGGGGGCGGGAAATGAGCAGTTCTTC	CASSPPSSGGAGNEQFF	.	TRBD2	TRBV18	TRBJ2-1
TGTGCCAGCAGCTTAGTGGGCGGACAGGGTTCGGGTCAGCCCCAGCATTTT	CASSLVGGQGSGQPQHF	.	TRBD1	TRBV7-2	TRBJ1-5
TGTGCCAGCAGCTTAGGGCGGTCCCCGAACACCGGGGAGCTGTTTTTT	CASSLGRSPNTGELFF	.	.	TRBV7-6	TRBJ2-2
TGTGCCAGCAGCCGACCCGGGGCTATGAATGAGCAGTTCTTC	CASSRPGAMNEQFF	few	.	TRBV14	TRBJ2-1
TGTGCCAGCAGTCAAGACAGGGCGAATGAGCAGTTCTTC	CASSQDRANEQFF	.	TRBD1	TRBV7-2	TRBJ2-1
TGTGCCATCAGTGAGGGGCAGTTGGATGAAAAACTGTTTTTT	CAISEGQLDEKLFF	once	.	TRBV10-3	TRBJ1-4
TGCGCCAGCAGCTTGGCGCAGGGGGAAAAACTGTTTTTT	CASSLAQGEKLFF	.	.	TRBV5-1	TRBJ1-4
TGTGCCAGCTCACCAGGAGGGACCTCTAAAGAGACCCAGTACTTC	CASSPGGTSKETQYF	.	.	TRBV18	TRBJ2-5
TGTGCCAGCAGCGAAACTAGGACCTCCGGGGAGCTGTTTTTT	CASSETRTSGELFF	few	.	TRBV2	TRBJ2-2